This T cell receptor beta chain appears in the sequencing data of a study of blood T cells in healthy people across ages. The study's findings and limits: Getting older went along with TCR beta diversity per million T cells dropping roughly linearly.

Using a J-beta primer mix together with a sample-barcoded 5' primer, a second PCR was run for 7 to 11 cycles. One entry per CDR3 protein results from TCRdb running MiXCR on the 5' RACE reads. The sample has about 780,000 distinct CDR3 sequences, about half seen once. As for this clonotype: Antigen specificity is unknown.

This CDR3 has 15 residues. Deletions cut 5 bases from V and 4 bases from J, with 16 bases between. CDR1 SGHNT and CDR2 YENEEA come from the germline V gene. This sequence joins TRBV11-3 and TRBJ2-3, with D possibly TRBD1 on 5 matching bases. The origin of this receptor is a man at least 80 years old in good health. Sequenced material: blood. The CDR3, as DNA: TGTGCCAGCAGCCATAGATACAGGAGAGCAGATACGCAGTATTTT. This sequence encodes CASSHRYRRADTQYF. Variable domain in full (rest from reference TRBV11-3 and TRBJ2-3): EAGVVQSPRYKIIEKKQPVAFWCNPISGHNTLYWYLQNLGQGPELLIRYENEEAVDDSQLPKDRFSAERLKGVDSTLKIQPAELGDSAVYLCASSHRYRRADTQYFGPGTRLTVL.